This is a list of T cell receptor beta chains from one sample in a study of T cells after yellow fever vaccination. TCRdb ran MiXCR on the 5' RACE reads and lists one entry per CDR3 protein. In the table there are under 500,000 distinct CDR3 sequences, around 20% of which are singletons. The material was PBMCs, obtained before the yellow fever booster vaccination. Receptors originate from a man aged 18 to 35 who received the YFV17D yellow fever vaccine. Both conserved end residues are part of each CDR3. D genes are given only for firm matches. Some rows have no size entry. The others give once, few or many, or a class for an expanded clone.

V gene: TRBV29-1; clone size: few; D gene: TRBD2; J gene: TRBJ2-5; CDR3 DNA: TGCAGCGTGCCAGCGGGGGGCCAAGAGACCCAGTACTTC; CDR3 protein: CSVPAGGQETQYF
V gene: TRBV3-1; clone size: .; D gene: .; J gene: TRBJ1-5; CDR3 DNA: TGTGCCAGCAGCCCTCTCTCCCGGGGTCAGCCCCAGCATTTT; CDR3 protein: CASSPLSRGQPQHF
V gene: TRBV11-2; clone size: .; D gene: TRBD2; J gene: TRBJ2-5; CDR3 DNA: TGTGCCAGCAGGGTTAGCGGGGGGCAAGAGACCCAGTACTTC; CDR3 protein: CASRVSGGQETQYF
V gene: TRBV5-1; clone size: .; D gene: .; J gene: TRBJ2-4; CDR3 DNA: TGCGCCAGCAGCTTGGCTCTAGCGAGGGACATTCAGTACTTC; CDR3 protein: CASSLALARDIQYF
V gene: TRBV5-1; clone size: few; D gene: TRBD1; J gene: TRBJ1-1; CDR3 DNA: TGCGCCAGCAGCCAGAACAGGGGTTGGGACACTGAAGCTTTCTTT; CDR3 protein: CASSQNRGWDTEAFF
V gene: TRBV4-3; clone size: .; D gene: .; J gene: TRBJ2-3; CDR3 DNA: TGCGCCAGCAGCCAAGATACCCGGGCCCCAGATACGCAGTATTTT; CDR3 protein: CASSQDTRAPDTQYF
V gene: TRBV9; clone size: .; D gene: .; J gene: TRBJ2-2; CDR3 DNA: TGTGCCAGCAGCGTAGCATTAGGAGAGGGGAGAACCGGGGAGCTGTTTTTT; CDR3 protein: CASSVALGEGRTGELFF
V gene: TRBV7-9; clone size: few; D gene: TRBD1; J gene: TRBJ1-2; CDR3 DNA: TGTGCCAGCAGCTTTCGACAGGGCCTTTATGGCTACACCTTC; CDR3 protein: CASSFRQGLYGYTF
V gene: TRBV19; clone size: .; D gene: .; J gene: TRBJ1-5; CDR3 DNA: TGTGCCACTACAGGGTTTGGAAATCAGCCCCAGCATTTT; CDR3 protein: CATTGFGNQPQHF
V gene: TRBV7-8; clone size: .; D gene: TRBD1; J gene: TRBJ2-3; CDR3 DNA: TGTGCCAGCAGCTACGGGACAGGGAAAGATACGCAGTATTTT; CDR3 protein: CASSYGTGKDTQYF
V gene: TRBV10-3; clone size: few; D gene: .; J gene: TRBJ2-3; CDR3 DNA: TGTGCCATCGGGGGGACGAACACAGATACGCAGTATTTT; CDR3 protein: CAIGGTNTDTQYF
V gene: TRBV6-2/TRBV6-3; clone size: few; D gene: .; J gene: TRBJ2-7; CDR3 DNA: TGTGCCAGCAGTTACCCGATCTCTTGGACGGTGTCGACCTACGAGCAGTACTTC; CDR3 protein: CASSYPISWTVSTYEQYF
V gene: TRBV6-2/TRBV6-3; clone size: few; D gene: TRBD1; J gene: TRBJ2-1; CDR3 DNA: TGTGCCAGCAGGGGACAGATTTACAATGAGCAGTTCTTC; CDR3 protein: CASRGQIYNEQFF
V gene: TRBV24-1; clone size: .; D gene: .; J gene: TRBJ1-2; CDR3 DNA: TGTGCCACCAGTGATGGCGGGACGGGCAACTATGGCTACACCTTC; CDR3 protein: CATSDGGTGNYGYTF
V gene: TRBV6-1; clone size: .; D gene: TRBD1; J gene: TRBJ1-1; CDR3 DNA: TGTGCCAGCAGCCGGACAGGTTCGATGAACACTGAAGCTTTCTTT; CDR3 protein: CASSRTGSMNTEAFF